The 24 T cell receptor beta chains in this list originate from one sample, sequenced in a study of PD-1 blockade in classical Hodgkin lymphoma. This sample's time point: newly diagnosed, previously untreated cHL patient sample. The assay was immunoSEQ multiplex PCR, and TCRdb's table has in-frame clones only and misses some. The table records 20,000 to 25,000 clones, 85% to 95% of them present only once. Sequencing was performed on peripheral blood mononuclear cells (PBMCs). These receptors all stem from a human donor with classical Hodgkin lymphoma.

The genes are TRBV21-1 and TRBJ2-5; the table's D call of TRBD2 was not tested on the DNA. TRBV21-1 is noted as a pseudogene. The CDR3 is made up of 17 amino acids. The CDR3 loop is CASSPSKGGRCGETQYF. The CDR3 region has the DNA TGTGCCAGCAGCCCAAGCAAGGGGGGGCGTTGCGGGGAGACCCAGTACTTC.

The chain links TRBV19 to TRBJ1-4; D gene ambiguous. The V end was cut by 6 bases, the J end by 5 bases, with 10 bases between. This CDR3 is built from 13 residues. CDR1 and CDR2 from the germline V gene are LNHDA and SQIVND (reference sequence). The CDR3 DNA follows: TGTGCCAGTAGAAGGACGGCGAATGAAAAACTGTTTTTT. Protein product: CASRRTANEKLFF.

CDR3 sequence (DNA): TGTGCCTGGATCAGAACGGGACCCCTGAGGGCCGGGGAGCTGTTTTTT. Encoded protein: CAWIRTGPLRAGELFF. The chain recombines TRBV30 with TRBJ2-2; D is possibly TRBD1 or TRBD2 (5 bases each). Germline lookup yields CDR1 GTSNPN and CDR2 SVGIG (reference sequence). Trimming took off 4 bases at V and 6 bases at J, with 21 bases between the two ends. The length of the CDR3 is 16 residues.

This chain connects TRBV5-1 to TRBJ1-2; D is unclear. V gave up 0 bases and J gave up 2 bases, with 5 bases separating them. CDR1 SGHRS and CDR2 YFSETQ come from the germline V gene. The CDR3 is 13 residues long. CDR3 DNA sequence: TGCGCCAGCAGCTTGGCTTTGAACTATGGCTACACCTTC. Encoded protein: CASSLALNYGYTF.

This chain uses TRBV6-5 with TRBJ1-1, with TRBD1 identical over 7 bases. In germline, CDR1 is MNHEY, CDR2 SVGAGI. The CDR3 has 13 residues. V shed 6 bases, J shed 4 bases, and the junction held 5 bases outside the gene matches. CDR3 bases: TGTGCCAGCAGGCAACCAGGGGGCACTGAAGCTTTCTTT. It is translated as CASRQPGGTEAFF.

To note about this clone: The DNA is left out, because the CDR3 cannot be placed on it with certainty; the CDR3 is given as TCRdb lists it. This sequence joins TRBV6-1 and TRBJ2-3; the tabulated D call, TRBD2, remains unverified against the DNA. The CDR3 extends over 17 residues, inclusive of both ends. CDR1 is MNHNS, CDR2 SASEGT, per germline. CDR3 sequence: CASSDFRGTSGQDTQYF.

CDR3: CASSHRVGSSGANVLTF. The CDR3 DNA reads as TGTGCCAGCAGTCACAGGGTTGGGAGCTCTGGGGCCAACGTCCTGACTTTC. This chain links TRBV14 with TRBJ2-6; D perhaps matches TRBD1 (6 bases). This CDR3 spans 17 amino acids. The germline gives CDR1 SGHDN, CDR2 FVKESK. The ends were cut back, 6 bases at V and 0 bases at J, with 15 bases in the middle.

V usage is TRBV4-1 and J usage is TRBJ2-1, with a weak D call TRBD2 (5 bases). From germline, CDR1 is MGHRA and CDR2 YSYEKL. The germline V and J ends were trimmed by 8 bases and 0 bases, with 17 bases remaining between them. This CDR3 is built from 16 residues. CDR3 sequence reads: CASRLGSASSYNEQFF. The CDR3 coding sequence is TGCGCCAGCCGCCTAGGGAGCGCCAGCTCCTACAATGAGCAGTTCTTC.

This chain uses TRBV21-1 with TRBJ1-4; TRBD1 reflects the table's D call only, with no check against the DNA. TRBV21-1 is flagged as a pseudogene. The CDR3 is 13 amino acids. The CDR3 nucleotides read TGTGCCAGTTTGACAGAACACGCAGGGGAACTGTTTTTT. It translates to CASLTEHAGELFF.

This clone has only one observation. The chain employs TRBV6-5 and TRBJ2-5; D unclear. The CDR3 sequence is 12 residues long. V was cut by 6 bases and J by 2 bases, with 7 bases left in between. In germline, CDR1 is MNHEY, CDR2 SVGAGI. CDR3 sequence reads: CASRVSQETQYF. The CDR3 DNA is TGTGCCAGCAGAGTTTCTCAAGAGACCCAGTACTTC.

This clone was observed a single time. CDR3 DNA: TGTGCCAGCAGCCAACTAGCGGGCACCGGGGAGCTGTTTTTT. This sequence encodes CASSQLAGTGELFF. The chain uses TRBV11-2 and TRBJ2-2; 9 nucleotides align to TRBD2. This CDR3 spans 14 amino acids. The germline CDR1 and CDR2 sequences are SGHAT and FQNNGV. With 5 bases clipped from V and 4 bases from J, the junction kept 2 bases outside the gene matches.

This rearrangement joins TRBV7-9 to TRBJ2-1, with D possibly TRBD1 on 5 matching bases. In germline, CDR1 is SEHNR, CDR2 FQNEAQ (reference sequence). V shed 5 bases and J shed 6 bases, with 20 bases lying between them. CDR3 size: 16 residues. The CDR3 protein is CASSPLGEGRSNEQFF. DNA for the CDR3: TGTGCCAGCAGCCCCTTAGGGGAAGGGCGGTCCAATGAGCAGTTCTTC.

This clone was counted a few times. This chain links TRBV5-6 with TRBJ2-7, with D perhaps given as TRBD1 or TRBD2 (5 bases each). Trimming removed 0 bases at V and 2 bases at J, with 12 bases between. CDR3 size: 15 residues. Germline V gene sequence: CDR1 SGHDT, CDR2 YYEEEE. The CDR3 nucleotides are TGTGCCAGCAGCTTGGGGGGGTTGAGCGCCTACGAGCAGTACTTC. It specifies CASSLGGLSAYEQYF.

This clone was picked up one time. The chain links TRBV2 to TRBJ2-4; 8 nucleotides line up with TRBD1. The length of the CDR3 is 12 residues. The junction had 1 base not matched to a gene; V was cut back by 6 bases and J by 6 bases. Germline-derived CDR1 and CDR2 are SNHLY and FYNNEI. CDR3 sequence: CASRGQANIQYF. The CDR3 bases are TGTGCCAGCAGGGGACAGGCAAACATTCAGTACTTC.

This clone has a single count. This sequence joins TRBV7-2 and TRBJ1-6; TRBD1 agrees at 10 bases. The CDR3 has 16 residues. In germline, CDR1 is SGHTA, CDR2 FQGNSA. Losses at the gene ends were 5 bases for V and 7 bases for J; bases not matched to a gene: 8. The CDR3 DNA sequence: TGTGCCAGCAGCACCGGGACAGGGGTTTACAATTCACCCCTCCACTTT. It codes for CASSTGTGVYNSPLHF.

This rearrangement joins TRBV5-4 to TRBJ1-1, with D possibly TRBD1 on 6 matching bases. The V gene's germline CDR1 is SGHNT and CDR2 YYREEE (reference sequence). The CDR3 sequence is 16 residues long. Between the trimmed V and J ends, which lost 1 base and 1 base, there was a span of 14 bases. The CDR3 DNA reads as TGTGCCAGCAGCTTGCCACGGGGACAATCGAACACTGAAGCTTTCTTT. Translation gives CASSLPRGQSNTEAFF. Full variable domain (outside the CDR3, taken from reference TRBV5-4 and TRBJ1-1): ETGVTQSPTHLIKTRGQQVTLRCSSQSGHNTVSWYQQALGQGPQFIFQYYREEENGRGNFPPRFSGLQFPNYSSELNVNALELDDSALYLCASSLPRGQSNTEAFFGQGTRLTVV.

The chain is built from TRBV9 and TRBJ2-2; weak D call: TRBD2 (7 bases). Trimming removed 2 bases from V and 4 bases from J, with 12 bases in between. The germline V gene encodes CDR1 SGDLS and CDR2 YYNGEE. The CDR3 sequence is 15 residues long. CDR3 region: CASSVAGEGTGELFF. CDR3 DNA sequence: TGTGCCAGCAGCGTGGCAGGGGAGGGCACCGGGGAGCTGTTTTTT.

J is TRBJ2-7 and V is TRBV5-1; the D is unclear. Trimming took 4 bases from V and 5 from J, leaving 10 bases between them. CDR3 length equals 12 residues. Germline loops: CDR1 SGHRS, CDR2 YFSETQ. CDR3 loop: CASSKDRDEQYF. As DNA, the CDR3 is TGCGCCAGCAGCAAGGACCGGGACGAGCAGTACTTC.

V usage is TRBV28 and J usage is TRBJ2-2; D call uncertain. Germline CDR1 is MDHEN and CDR2 is SYDVKM. The V gene lost 4 bases and the J gene lost 0 bases, with 6 bases spanning the gap. This CDR3 contains 14 residues. The CDR3 coding sequence is TGTGCCAGCAGTTCGGCGGCGAACACCGGGGAGCTGTTTTTT. As protein: CASSSAANTGELFF.

This clone was observed a single time. The J gene is TRBJ2-7, the V gene TRBV6-5, with 8 bases identical to TRBD2. The V gene's germline CDR1 is MNHEY and CDR2 SVGAGI. V lost 6 bases and J lost 2; bases outside the gene matches: 9. There are 15 residues in the CDR3. CDR3: CASRRTAGVAYEQYF. In DNA form, the CDR3 reads TGTGCCAGCAGGAGAACAGCGGGAGTGGCCTACGAGCAGTACTTC.

This sequence joins TRBV2 and TRBJ1-1, with D hard to call. CDR1 and CDR2 from the germline V gene are SNHLY and FYNNEI. This CDR3 is 11 amino acids long. With 8 bases removed from V and 7 bases from J, the gap between germline ends came to 11 bases. The DNA of the CDR3 is TGTGCCAGCGGAGAGGGATATGAAGCTTTCTTT. Its protein product is CASGEGYEAFF.

This chain uses TRBV5-1 with TRBJ2-7; 10 positions agree with TRBD1. Germline-derived CDR1 and CDR2 are SGHRS and YFSETQ. There are 17 residues in the CDR3. J was trimmed by 2 bases and V by 0 bases; bases with no gene match: 8. The CDR3 loop is CASSLAGTGVAAYEQYF. For the CDR3, the DNA is TGCGCCAGCAGCTTGGCCGGGACAGGGGTGGCCGCCTACGAGCAGTACTTC. The full variable domain, rest sourced from reference TRBV5-1 and TRBJ2-7, is KAGVTQTPRYLIKTRGQQVTLSCSPISGHRSVSWYQQTPGQGLQFLFEYFSETQRNKGNFPGRFSGRQFSNSRSEMNVSTLELGDSALYLCASSLAGTGVAAYEQYFGPGTRLTVT.

The gene calls are TRBV30 and TRBJ2-7, with TRBD2 as a possible D gene (6 bases). The CDR3 is 13 residues long. Trimming took off 8 bases at V and 0 bases at J, with 14 bases between the two ends. CDR1 and CDR2 (germline): GTSNPN, SVGIG (reference sequence). The CDR3: CAGGVPPSYEQYF. In nucleotides, the CDR3 is TGTGCCGGAGGGGTCCCGCCCTCCTACGAGCAGTACTTC.

J is TRBJ1-1 and V is TRBV2, with D tentatively TRBD1 (5 bases). The CDR3 loop spans 10 amino acids. The germline CDR1 and CDR2 sequences are SNHLY and FYNNEI. Trimming cost V 7 bases and J 6 bases, with 6 bases left between them. In nucleotides, the CDR3 is TGTGCCAGCACAGGGTCTGAAGCTTTCTTT. Its translation: CASTGSEAFF.